The 6 T cell receptor beta chains in this list originate from one sample, sequenced in a study of molecular identifiers for immune sequencing clone quantification. TCRdb reanalysed the PCR reads using MiXCR and keeps one entry per CDR3 protein. Here the sample spans around 480,000 distinct CDR3 sequences, about a fifth being singletons. The sample comprised naive CD8+ T cells from blood, with Jurkat cell RNA spiked in. Subset denoted: FACS-sorted CD8+CD4-CCR7+CD45RA+ naive T cells. The receptors stem from a human donor in good health. Some libraries in this study had Jurkat cell RNA spiked in.

This clonotype showed up many times. The genes are TRBV28 and TRBJ2-7; D remains ambiguous. The length of the CDR3 is 14 residues. Germline CDR1 reads MDHEN; CDR2 reads SYDVKM. Trimming cost V 5 bases and J 0 bases, with 11 bases left between them. CDR3 in amino acids: CASSAQVNSYEQYF. The CDR3 DNA is TGTGCCAGCAGTGCTCAGGTTAACTCCTACGAGCAGTACTTC.

The V and J genes are TRBV27 and TRBJ1-4, with D perhaps TRBD1 (5 bases). Between the trimmed V and J ends, which lost 0 bases and 4 bases, there was a span of 12 bases. Germline V lookup: CDR1 MNHEY, CDR2 SMNVEV (reference sequence). The CDR3 consists of 16 residues. CDR3 in DNA: TGTGCCAGCAGTTTATCCCCGTGGGGGAATAATGAAAAACTGTTTTTT. This gives the protein CASSLSPWGNNEKLFF. The variable domain in full, completed from reference TRBV27 and TRBJ1-4, reads EAQVTQNPRYLITVTGKKLTVTCSQNMNHEYMSWYRQDPGLGLRQIYYSMNVEVTDKGDVPEGYKVSRKEKRNFPLILESPSPNQTSLYFCASSLSPWGNNEKLFFGSGTQLSVL.

The chain links TRBV7-6 to TRBJ2-3, with D possibly matching TRBD2 (6 bases). There are 17 residues in the CDR3. Germline values: CDR1 SGHVS, CDR2 FNYEAQ. The ends were cut back, 2 bases at V and 0 bases at J, with 15 bases in the middle. CDR3 region: CASSLFGTPASTDTQYF. DNA of the CDR3: TGTGCCAGCAGCTTATTCGGGACTCCGGCTAGCACAGATACGCAGTATTTT.

V is TRBV5-5 and J is TRBJ2-1, with no clear D. Trimming took off 3 bases at V and 7 bases at J, with 8 bases between the two ends. The CDR3 is made up of 12 amino acids. Germline CDR1 SGHKS, CDR2 YYEKEE (reference sequence). In DNA, the CDR3 is TGTGCCAGCAGCTCCTCTCTTAATGAGCAGTTCTTC. Residues: CASSSSLNEQFF.

This clonotype was seen a handful of times. The CDR3 bases are TGTGCCAGCAGTTTCGGGACGGAATACAATGAGCAGTTCTTC. Translated, it gives CASSFGTEYNEQFF. This chain joins TRBV12-3 or TRBV12-4 and TRBJ2-1; the D gene could be TRBD1 or TRBD2 (5 bases each). The CDR3 spans 14 residues. V gave up 3 bases and J gave up 4 bases, with 10 bases separating them.

About this clonotype: A junction boundary mismatches the germline segment, possibly from a read error. The genes are TRBV30 and TRBJ2-7; 9 nucleotides align to TRBD2. This CDR3 comprises 15 residues. Germline V gene data show CDR1 as GTSNPN and CDR2 as SVGIG (reference sequence). The CDR3 spells CARSDPTSGNYEQYF. As DNA, the CDR3 is TGTGCCCGGAGTGACCCGACTAGCGGAAACTACGAGCAGTACTTC. Full variable domain (rest looked up from reference TRBV30 and TRBJ2-7): SQTIHQWPATLVQPVGSPLSLECTVEGTSNPNLYWYRQAAGRGLQLLFYSVGIGQISSEVPQNLSASRPQDRQFILSSKKLLLSDSGFYLCARSDPTSGNYEQYFGPGTRLTVT.